This record covers a single T cell receptor (beta chain). Its specific antigen is unknown. Base quality data are lacking; no much larger clone is found one base away. The method behind the library was 5' RACE. TCRdb lists the instrument as Illumina HiSeq 2500. The second PCR ran for roughly 7 to 11 cycles and used a J-beta primer mix along with a sample-barcoded 5' primer. A unique molecular identifier was introduced onto each TCR beta cDNA molecule by a template-switch 5' adaptor carrying 12 random nucleotides. Each sample yielded at least 3 million CDR3-containing paired-end reads. First-strand cDNA was synthesized from all RNA with the Mint cDNA synthesis kit, primed by a TRBC-specific oligonucleotide. All cDNA was treated with uracil-DNA glycosylase and then went through a first 18-cycle PCR with the universal primers M1SS and BC2_uni_R. From the authors' description of their analysis: For normalization, 1 million high-quality reads, each with a distinct molecular identifier, were randomly selected from each sample. Instead of being binned into consensus sequences, reads that shared molecular identifiers were thrown out. MiTCR, set to a Q25 quality threshold and the strictest error-elimination algorithm, was used for CDR3 identification, clonotype clustering and error correction. A nonparametric unseen species model using Euler transformation provided a lower-bound estimate of total TCR beta diversity. In TCRdb, the public reads were trimmed at Q25 with fastp and aligned with MiXCR, with productive beta chains retained. Here each entry gathers all rows of one CDR3 protein and keeps the most common genes and DNA. The V and J calls were determined by TCRdb, not by the authors. For this sample there are about 1.8 million distinct CDR3 sequences; about 50% appear just once. Together, the top ten hold roughly 2% of the sample.

This record belongs to a study of blood T cells in healthy people across ages (dated by TCRdb to about 2015). About the full investigation: In model experiments, roughly one uniquely barcoded TCR beta cDNA molecule per two T cells was captured by template switching. Using deep sequencing normalized with unique cDNA molecular identifiers, the study measured how TCR beta repertoire diversity changes with age. Four age groups were formed from the donors: young (average about 15 years), middle-aged (less than 40), aged (62) and long-lived (around 82). To avoid experimental bias, donors of different ages were randomly spread across the sequencing lanes. Using the same blood draw, the study looked at two additional independent replicas of 1 million unique cDNA reads for two donors, one aged 18 to 29 and the other aged 80 or older. Summary of the overall study and its limitations: Observed TCR beta diversity correlated strongly with the percentage of naive T cells measured by flow cytometry. Observed TCR beta diversity per million T cells fell roughly linearly with age, and a significant reduction was already apparent by age about 38. Estimates of total diversity based on one million sequenced T cells were considered lower bounds and underestimates. The CMV infection status of donors was not known, potentially confounding age-related changes in expanded clonotypes. Bulk unsorted PBMC profiling prevented conclusive comparison of naive and antigen-experienced compartments. Compared with the aged group, more naive CD4+ T cells, fewer expanded clones and increased TCR diversity were shown by the long-lived group, suggesting age selection.

Donors were 30 to 45 systemically healthy Caucasian individuals from Russia aged roughly 6 to 90 years. Approximately 9.7 milliliters of peripheral blood were drawn from each donor into EDTA-treated Vacutainer tubes. Ficoll-Paque density-gradient centrifugation was used to isolate PBMCs, with at least 7 million obtained per sample. Total RNA was extracted from PBMCs with Trizol reagent, with at least 5.5 micrograms obtained per sample. Naive CD45RAhigh/CD27high T cell percentages were measured by flow cytometry on a PBMC aliquot from every donor. This receptor was taken from a woman aged 40 to 50 in good health. The specimen was blood.

The nucleotide sequence reads as follows: TGTGCCACCAGTGTGGGGGACAGTCCCTACAATGAGCAGTTCTTC. Its translation is CATSVGDSPYNEQFF. The chain is encoded by TRBV24-1 joined to TRBJ2-1, with 7 bases in between that match TRBD1. From V the trimming removes 5 bases and from J it removes 2 bases, while the gene matches leave 5 bases of the junction unaccounted for. CDR1 and CDR2, per the germline V gene, are KGHDR and SFDVKD. The CDR3 holds 15 amino acids from the cysteine to the phenylalanine. Of the read, only the CDR3 DNA is kept; its 45 bases are in frame from base 1.